Described below is a single T cell receptor beta chain sequence and its context. The antigen remains undetermined. V lost 3 bases, J lost 0 bases, and 9 bases lay in between. There are 15 residues in the CDR3. Germline V gene data show CDR1 as LNHDA and CDR2 as SQIVND (reference sequence). Data came from immunoSEQ multiplex PCR; TCRdb stores just in-frame clones and leaves some out. The table shows fewer than 1.6 million clones, with about 98.5% occurring only once. This entry belongs to a study of shared clonotypes between healthy human individuals. The study, taken as a whole, reports: Sorted-subset sequencing, rarefaction showed, was incomplete despite large depth.

CD4+ cells underwent separation, giving CD45RA+ naive and CD45RA-negative memory subsets. V gene TRBV19 combines with J gene TRBJ1-5, with a possible D match to TRBD1 (5 bases). The sample consisted of naive CD4+ T cells sorted from blood. As to subset: CD45RA+ positively selected. The clonotype comes from a man between 25 and 39 years old in good health. CDR3 sequence: CASSIPGPSNQPQHF. The CDR3 bases are TGTGCCAGTAGTATCCCGGGGCCTAGCAATCAGCCCCAGCATTTT.